Listed here are 25 T cell receptor beta chains from one sample, sequenced in a study of blood T cell repertoires in COVID-19. Sequencing used immunoSEQ multiplex PCR; TCRdb keeps in-frame clones, though not all of them. The data contain approximately 230,000 clones, 88% of them singletons. What was sequenced was peripheral blood. These receptors came from an older man with acute or convalescent COVID-19.

The gene calls are TRBV27 and TRBJ1-5; D is unresolved. This CDR3 contains 14 residues. The germline V and J ends were trimmed by 1 base and 3 bases, with 7 bases remaining between them. Germline values: CDR1 MNHEY, CDR2 SMNVEV (reference sequence). CDR3 loop: CASSLFGFNQPQHF. DNA of the CDR3: TGTGCCAGCAGTTTATTCGGGTTCAATCAGCCCCAGCATTTT.

The chain has TRBV6-4 and TRBJ1-1; a possible D gene is TRBD1 (6 bases). Trimming took 5 bases from V and 4 from J, leaving 11 bases between them. This CDR3 has 13 residues. The V gene's germline CDR1 is MRHNA and CDR2 SNTAGT. The CDR3 is CASSLLTGTEAFF. The CDR3, as DNA: TGTGCCAGCAGTTTATTGACAGGCACTGAAGCTTTCTTT.

The chain employs TRBV5-6 and TRBJ2-7, with a tentative D call TRBD2 (6 bases). CDR3 size: 12 residues. CDR1 is SGHDT, CDR2 YYEEEE, per germline. The V gene lost 4 bases and the J gene lost 6 bases, with 11 bases spanning the gap. This CDR3 is CASSPPGGEQYF. The DNA of the CDR3 is TGTGCCAGCAGCCCACCCGGGGGCGAGCAGTACTTC. Looking up the rest from reference TRBV5-6 and TRBJ2-7 gives the full variable domain: DAGVTQSPTHLIKTRGQQVTLRCSPKSGHDTVSWYQQALGQGPQFIFQYYEEEERQRGNFPDRFSGHQFPNYSSELNVNALLLGDSALYLCASSPPGGEQYFGPGTRLTVT.

The rearrangement links TRBV19 to TRBJ2-1; the match to TRBD2 covers 12 bases. Germline V gene data show CDR1 as LNHDA and CDR2 as SQIVND (reference sequence). With V trimmed by 5 bases and J by 9 bases, 5 bases remained unmatched. This CDR3 has 14 residues. The CDR3 region has the DNA TGTGCCAGTAGTCGGCTAGCGGGAGGGGGTGAGCAGTTCTTC. Protein product: CASSRLAGGGEQFF.

This sequence joins TRBV28 and TRBJ2-1, with TRBD2 matching over 13 bases. Looked up from germline, CDR1 is MDHEN and CDR2 is SYDVKM. The CDR3 runs 14 residues. The junction had 3 bases not matched to a gene; V was cut back by 7 bases and J by 6 bases. CDR3 residues: CASIGLAGANEQFF. The CDR3 nucleotides read TGTGCCAGCATCGGACTAGCGGGAGCCAATGAGCAGTTCTTC.

The chain uses TRBV19 and TRBJ1-5; 8 nucleotides agree with TRBD1. This CDR3 comprises 12 residues. Trimming cost V 8 bases and J 13 bases; bases outside gene matches: 10. Germline V gene lookup returns CDR1 LNHDA and CDR2 SQIVND (reference sequence). The CDR3 loop reads CASSTLGQGQHF. CDR3 bases: TGTGCCAGTTCAACCTTAGGACAGGGACAGCATTTT.

V is TRBV11-2 and J is TRBJ2-5; D gene ambiguous. Trimming took 3 bases from V and 0 from J, leaving 11 bases between them. The CDR3 has 15 amino acids. Germline loops: CDR1 SGHAT, CDR2 FQNNGV. The CDR3 nucleotides read TGTGCCAGCAGCTTTGGCGGAGCGTACCAAGAGACCCAGTACTTC. Protein product: CASSFGGAYQETQYF.

The chain couples TRBV4-3 to TRBJ2-3; the D gene is possibly TRBD2 (6 bases). The V gene's germline CDR1 is LGHNA and CDR2 YSLEER. Trimming stripped 3 bases from V and 5 bases from J, with 18 bases between. The CDR3 totals 16 residues. The CDR3 nucleotides read TGCGCCAGCAGCCATGGAGGGGCGGGGTGGCTAGATACGCAGTATTTT. Its protein is CASSHGGAGWLDTQYF.

The chain joins TRBV5-1 to TRBJ2-5, with D perhaps matching TRBD1 (6 bases). This CDR3 is 17 amino acids long. Germline values: CDR1 SGHRS, CDR2 YFSETQ. V was trimmed by 0 bases and J by 5 bases, leaving 20 bases between them. The CDR3 DNA reads TGCGCCAGCAGCTTGGCCGCAGGGGCCTCTAGTAGGGAGACCCAGTACTTC. Its protein product is CASSLAAGASSRETQYF. Together with reference TRBV5-1 and TRBJ2-5, the CDR3 gives the full variable domain: KAGVTQTPRYLIKTRGQQVTLSCSPISGHRSVSWYQQTPGQGLQFLFEYFSETQRNKGNFPGRFSGRQFSNSRSEMNVSTLELGDSALYLCASSLAAGASSRETQYFGPGTRLLVL.

This clone has only a few counts. The chain is built from TRBV11-3 and TRBJ1-5; tentative D call: TRBD1 (5 bases). V lost 3 bases and J 0 bases, leaving 24 bases between the germline ends. From germline, CDR1 is SGHNT and CDR2 YENEEA. The CDR3 has 20 amino acids. The CDR3 nucleotides read TGTGCCAGCAGCTTTCCCCCTCCGGGACTCAAAAACCATAGCAATCAGCCCCAGCATTTT. It specifies CASSFPPPGLKNHSNQPQHF.

The V gene is TRBV7-8, the J gene TRBJ1-6, with 8 positions matching TRBD1. The ends lost 5 bases at V and 7 bases at J; junction bases unmatched: 10. CDR1 and CDR2 (germline): SGHVS, FQNEAQ. The CDR3 has 16 amino acids. CDR3: CASSQSDRGGNSPLHF. DNA for the CDR3: TGTGCCAGCAGCCAGAGTGACAGGGGAGGCAATTCACCCCTCCACTTT.

The chain is built from TRBV6-5 and TRBJ1-2; TRBD1 matches at 8 bases. The J segment lost 7 bases and the V segment lost 4 bases, leaving 8 bases of the junction unmatched. The germline V gene encodes CDR1 MNHEY and CDR2 SVGAGI. This CDR3 is built from 14 residues. The CDR3 bases are TGTGCCAGCAGTTCCGGGACAGGCGGGAGTGGCTACACCTTC. Translated: CASSSGTGGSGYTF.

The chain employs TRBV6-5 and TRBJ1-6; 8 nucleotides line up with TRBD1. Looked up from germline, CDR1 is MNHEY and CDR2 is SVGAGI. The length of the CDR3 is 14 residues. After removal of 5 bases from V and 10 bases from J, the junction contained 7 bases not matched to a gene. CDR3 bases: TGTGCCAGCAGTAAACAGGGGGTAGGATCACCCCTCCACTTT. Protein: CASSKQGVGSPLHF.

The chain joins TRBV28 to TRBJ1-2; 10 bases agree with TRBD1. The CDR3 covers 13 residues. The ends lost 7 bases at V and 2 bases at J; junction bases unmatched: 1. Germline loops: CDR1 MDHEN, CDR2 SYDVKM. CDR3 sequence: CASTGQGNYGYTF. DNA for the CDR3: TGTGCCAGCACGGGACAGGGGAACTATGGCTACACCTTC.

The chain employs TRBV13 and TRBJ1-2; D remains ambiguous. The CDR3 is made up of 12 amino acids. Germline V lookup: CDR1 PRHDT, CDR2 FYEKMQ (reference sequence). Trimming took 2 bases from V and 7 from J, leaving 8 bases between them. Here the CDR3 reads CASSLSGVGYTF. DNA of the CDR3: TGTGCCAGCAGCTTATCAGGTGTTGGCTACACCTTC.

This clone was seen only a few times. This chain uses TRBV29-1 with TRBJ1-1; 9 nucleotides line up with TRBD1. This CDR3 region has 13 residues. Germline V gene sequence: CDR1 SQVTM, CDR2 ANQGSEA. V lost 5 bases and J lost 0; bases outside the gene matches: 1. The CDR3 protein is CSVNRGLNTEAFF. CDR3 bases: TGCAGCGTTAACAGGGGGCTGAACACTGAAGCTTTCTTT.

This chain uses TRBV7-6 with TRBJ2-5; TRBD1 matches 9 bases. The CDR3 is 15 residues long. CDR1 is SGHVS and CDR2 is FNYEAQ in the germline V gene. V was clipped by 1 base and J by 6 bases; unmatched bases: 6. CDR3 residues: CASSLGEGQGQTQYF. The CDR3 nucleotides are TGTGCCAGCAGCTTAGGGGAGGGACAGGGCCAGACCCAGTACTTC.

J is TRBJ1-1 and V is TRBV20-1, with no clear D. V was cut by 3 bases and J by 6 bases, with 8 bases left in between. CDR3 length: 11 amino acids. Germline CDR1 DFQATT, CDR2 SNEGSKA (reference sequence). CDR3 nucleotides: TGCAGTGCTAGTTTGTTAGCTGAAGCTTTCTTT. The encoded protein is CSASLLAEAFF.

The genes are TRBV7-2 and TRBJ2-1, with TRBD2 matching 7 bases. Germline values: CDR1 SGHTA, CDR2 FQGNSA. This CDR3 contains 14 residues. V lost 8 bases and J lost 10; bases outside the gene matches: 14. CDR3 nucleotides: TGTGCCAGCGGCCGGATGGCTAGCGGACGAGAGCAGTTCTTC. This translates into CASGRMASGREQFF.

V usage is TRBV19 and J usage is TRBJ1-5; the match to TRBD1 covers 9 bases. J lost 4 bases, V lost 6 bases, and 10 bases had no gene match. This CDR3 spans 16 amino acids. Germline CDR1 is LNHDA and CDR2 is SQIVND (reference sequence). The CDR3 here is CASRTQAGQGNQPQHF. The CDR3 DNA follows: TGTGCCAGTAGGACCCAAGCCGGACAGGGGAATCAGCCCCAGCATTTT.

The gene calls are TRBV28 and TRBJ2-7; possible D gene TRBD1, 7 bases. With 8 bases removed from V and 4 bases from J, the gap between germline ends came to 21 bases. The CDR3 totals 15 residues. The germline gives CDR1 MDHEN, CDR2 SYDVKM. The CDR3 nucleotides read TGTGCCAGCTCGTCTCAGACAGGGAGGTTGTACGAGCAGTACTTC. Protein: CASSSQTGRLYEQYF.

This clone was detected once. The CDR3 loop is CASSHLQGADEKLFF. CDR3 in DNA: TGCGCCAGCAGCCATTTACAGGGGGCTGATGAAAAACTGTTTTTT. The chain uses TRBV4-1 and TRBJ1-4; 9 bases map to TRBD1. CDR1 and CDR2 from the germline V gene are MGHRA and YSYEKL. The V gene end was trimmed by 3 bases and the J gene end by 6 bases; junction bases not matched to a gene: 5. The CDR3 totals 15 residues.

The chain employs TRBV6-5 and TRBJ1-5; D is perhaps TRBD1 (5 bases). This CDR3 is built from 13 residues. V was trimmed by 6 bases and J by 4 bases, leaving 10 bases between them. Per germline, CDR1 MNHEY and CDR2 SVGAGI. DNA of the CDR3: TGTGCCAGCAGACCGAACAGGAATCAGCCCCAGCATTTT. This sequence encodes CASRPNRNQPQHF.

The CDR3 region is CASSEAGRRGHTEAFF. The CDR3, as DNA: TGTGCCAGCAGTGAAGCGGGCCGTCGAGGGCACACTGAAGCTTTCTTT. V gene TRBV6-1 combines with J gene TRBJ1-1; D not certain. The CDR3 runs to 16 residues. Germline CDR1 reads MNHNS; CDR2 reads SASEGT. V was trimmed by 0 bases and J by 3 bases, leaving 14 bases between them.

This sequence joins TRBV5-4 and TRBJ2-7; 8 nucleotides agree with TRBD2. Germline V lookup: CDR1 SGHNT, CDR2 YYREEE (reference sequence). J gave up 6 bases and V 4 bases, and 12 bases lay outside the gene matches. The CDR3 is 15 residues long. The CDR3 loop is CASSLFGLATGEQYF. CDR3 in DNA: TGTGCCAGCAGCCTATTCGGACTAGCAACGGGCGAGCAGTACTTC.